This TCR beta chain emerged from a study of cytomegalovirus exposure and HLA in healthy donors (dated by TCRdb to about 2017). A note on the overall study: An earlier analysis of more than 550 of the donors reported approximately 260 Gb of sequence data and 117 million unique TCR beta sequences obtained from roughly 180 million T cells. Approximately 310 gigabases of sequencing data and approximately 85 million unique TCR sequences were included in an early release covering roughly 600 HLA-typed donors. Of the 398 genotyped donors, about 80% fell in the genetic ancestry cluster associated with self-reported Caucasian donors. The study aimed to test whether signatures of past pathogen exposure could be identified by cataloging public T cell receptors. The study used immunosequencing to profile the T cell repertoires of 600 to 850 subjects and linked those repertoires to cytomegalovirus serostatus. Along with the approximately 670-subject first cohort, a separate validation cohort of roughly 110 different subjects was used. To predict cytomegalovirus infection status, the study combined high-throughput TCR immunosequencing, statistical association of individual TCRs with disease status, and machine learning. A later analysis re-examined previously published TCR beta repertoires from hundreds of donors and added high-resolution HLA genotyping to investigate patterns of TCR occurrence. Rather than drawing on any new phenotypic data, the later analysis identified candidate immune exposures from TCR beta sequences and the way those sequences occurred across donors. An earlier analysis of 500 to 650 of the donors applied high-throughput TCR beta sequencing to assess whether each TCR beta V gene segment acted as functional or pseudogenic. Donor age, sex, ethnicity and CMV serostatus were collected together with the repertoire data. In a later genetic analysis, genome-wide SNP genotypes for about 65% of the roughly 700 donors were used, and that subset was treated as a discovery cohort. All discovery cohort repertoires had been generated on a single sequencing platform. HLA typing covered class I and class II loci at four-digit resolution. The number of typed donors differed by locus: about 629-630 for A, B, C, DRB1 and DQB1; 522 for DQA1; about 600 for DPA1; and 400 to 480 for DPB1. Roughly 5 DR-DQ haplotypes were handled as single units for association and clustering because linkage in the cohort was strong. Across some 400 genotyped donors of the cohort, an average of about 240,000 unique TCR beta nucleotide sequences per donor were sequenced, and approximately 17% of those sequences were non-productive.

CDR3 length: 15 amino acids, cysteine to phenylalanine. The DNA shown is the 45-base CDR3, in frame from base 1. Via the germline V gene, CDR1 is KGHSH and CDR2 LQKENI. Unmatched junction bases come to 7, with V trimmed by 3 bases and J by 2 bases. The cohort comprised hundreds of healthy bone marrow donors. At the time of sampling, all cohort members were nominally healthy, though unrecorded immune exposures were likely present. The donor was CMV seronegative and belonged to the group of roughly 330 seronegative cohort members. A peripheral blood sample was collected from each donor, and TCR beta sequencing was performed on peripheral blood mononuclear cells. Genomic DNA was extracted from the blood cell samples with the Qiagen DNeasy Blood Extraction Kit. Of note for this clone: Its antigen remains undetermined.

Study-level results and caveats: The authors suggested that the approach could potentially be generalized to other disease states and immunological phenotypes. The only immune exposure information available for the cohort was CMV serostatus. In a later analysis, HLA-associated TCR beta chains showed more clonal expansion and lower generation probabilities than non-associated chains that were equally common. According to a later analysis, TCR association rates differed among HLA loci, with DRB1 alleles showing the most associated TCRs and HLA-C alleles showing the fewest. The study listed 164 TCR beta chains as associated with cytomegalovirus. According to a later analysis, parvovirus B19, influenza, CMV and Epstein-Barr virus appeared linked to several top co-occurrence clusters. In an earlier analysis of around 600 of the donors, most TCR beta V segments were observed in productive rearrangements about 87% or about 30% of the time, broadly matching IMGT annotations. A further reported finding was that TCR beta sequences accurately predicted the HLA-A and HLA-B alleles for most subjects in the first cohort. In a later genetic analysis, a missense DCLRE1C variant was associated with V-gene and J-gene trimming of TCR beta chains, and the association was replicated in an independent cohort. Assigning TCR associations to individual alleles was difficult when HLA alleles, especially DR and DQ, strongly co-occurred. Linkage disequilibrium might explain the correlated functional status among segregating V segments, but an unknown experimental factor could not be ruled out. Presence/absence analyses assumed roughly uniform sequencing depth across donors, an assumption that may not hold. While some public TCRs were present in many individuals, most TCR sequences turned up only very rarely across donors. According to a later analysis, most CMV-associated TCR beta chains appeared to be HLA-restricted, and the HLA associations seemed to be driven largely by CMV exposure. In a later genetic analysis, fewer N-insertions in productive TCRs were reported among donors in an Asian-associated ancestry cluster than the roughly 640-donor mean. Some 16 rarely observed V segments, including chromosome 9 orphons, were excluded from the earlier analysis of several hundred of the donors because counts were too low. A cluster of highly shared sequence variants was judged likely to be a technical artifact of the sequencing pipeline. In vitro tests confirmed that a few of the cytomegalovirus-associated TCR beta chains recognize cytomegalovirus antigens. Cytomegalovirus status was reported to be diagnosed by the classifier with high specificity and sensitivity in both the original and validation cohorts. A later analysis associated approximately 17,000 TCR beta sequences with specific HLA alleles at a false discovery rate of 0.05. Some IMGT-functional V segments, including TRBV6-2 and TRBV6-3, could not be told apart with the 87-base-pair reads, so those segments were excluded. Because HLA typing was unavailable for some donors at each locus, only the typed subset was used in association tests. In this cohort, only TCR beta chains were sequenced, and detectable features were limited by the absence of alpha or paired-chain data.

Libraries were built with the immunoSEQ multiplex PCR assay. A mixture of 60 forward primers for TCR Vbeta segments and 13 reverse primers for TCR Jbeta segments was used in the multiplex PCR. The CDR3 region of rearranged TCR beta genes was amplified from genomic DNA by a multiplex PCR assay. On the Illumina HiSeq System, the amplified TCR beta libraries were sequenced as 87-base-pair reads. In the authors' own workflow: A later analysis counted tens of millions of unique TCR beta chains across the 650 to 800 repertoires, and roughly 11 million of these chains were shared by at least two donors. To remove PCR and sequencing errors, raw reads were error-corrected and collapsed into unique sequences using a nearest-neighbor algorithm that merged closely related sequences. CDR3 sequences were aligned to IMGT reference sequences to assign V, D and J gene segments. For a sequence to be retained, a match of at least six nucleotides to both a V gene segment and a J gene segment was required. A rearrangement counted as productive if the CDR3 had no stop codons and remained in frame with V and J, and every other rearrangement counted as non-productive. Following IMGT convention, CDR3 was defined as the stretch from the second conserved V-encoded cysteine up to the conserved J-encoded phenylalanine. Sequences without an unambiguous match to a single V gene segment were excluded from the earlier analysis of several hundred of the donors. In an earlier analysis of a few hundred of the donors, V segments were called functional above 56.7% productive rearrangements and were called segregating when the between-donor standard deviation exceeded 5%. To diagnose cytomegalovirus status from the catalog of TCR beta chain sequences, a statistical classification framework was built. V and J gene assignment, in a later analysis, came from comparing TCR nucleotide sequences with IMGT/GENE-DB human TR gene sequences. A later analysis assigned CDR3 sequences and most-parsimonious VDJ recombination scenarios with the TCRdist pipeline. A later analysis defined each TCR beta chain by its CDR3 amino acid sequence plus V-gene family, and excluded reads lacking a unique V-gene family. As a way to deal with suspected cross-contamination and a sequencing artifact, a later analysis dropped roughly 600 nucleotide sequences that were highly shared and had low generation probability. A later analysis calculated a clonal expansion index for each public chain from normalized within-repertoire ranks of inferred template counts. In a later analysis, generation probabilities were computed using a VDJ recombination model fitted to out-of-frame rearrangements, and the results were checked against IGoR. In a later analysis, hypergeometric tests were used to score TCR-TCR, TCR-HLA and TCR-CMV co-occurrence, with a repertoire-size bias correction applied to TCR pairs. In a later analysis, false discovery rates were estimated by permuting HLA or CMV assignments 20 times. In a later analysis, co-occurring TCRs were grouped using DBSCAN, with TCRdist sequence similarity added in when clustering inside HLA-allele-positive subsets. Repertoires with fewer than 30,000 or more than 120,000 public chains, plus five repertoires with anomalous nucleotide sharing, were excluded from co-occurrence clustering. TCRdb re-hosts the immuneACCESS table, in-frame sequences only. Its copies lack some clones; in the studies checked, an unresolved V gene accounts for under half of them, and the cause for the rest is not known. That table furnishes V, J and clone size, whereas the DNA furnished D and trimming. The table for this sample lists some 84,000 clones. The ten largest account for less than 0.65% of the sample.

This sequence uses TRBV18 and TRBJ2-7; 7 of the junction bases match TRBD1. Sequenced: PBMCs. The TCR was taken from a man in his fifties in good health and CMV-seronegative. The CDR3 amino acid sequence is: CASSPREDRPYEQYF. Here is the DNA: TGTGCCAGCTCACCCCGAGAGGACAGGCCCTACGAGCAGTACTTC.